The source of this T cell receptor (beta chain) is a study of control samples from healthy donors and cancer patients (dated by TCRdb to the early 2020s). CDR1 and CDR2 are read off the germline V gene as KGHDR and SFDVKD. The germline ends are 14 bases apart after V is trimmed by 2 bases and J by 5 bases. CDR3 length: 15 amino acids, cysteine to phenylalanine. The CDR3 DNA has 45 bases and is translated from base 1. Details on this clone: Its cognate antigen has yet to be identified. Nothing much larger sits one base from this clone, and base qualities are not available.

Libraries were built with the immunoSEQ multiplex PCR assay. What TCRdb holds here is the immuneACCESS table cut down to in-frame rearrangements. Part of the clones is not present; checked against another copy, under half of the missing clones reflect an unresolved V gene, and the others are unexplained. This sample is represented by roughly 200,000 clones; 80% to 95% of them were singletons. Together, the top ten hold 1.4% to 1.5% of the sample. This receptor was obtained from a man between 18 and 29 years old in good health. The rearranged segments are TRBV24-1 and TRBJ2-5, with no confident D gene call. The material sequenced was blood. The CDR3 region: CATSDSSSAWETQYF. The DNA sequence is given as TGTGCCACCAGTGATTCGTCTTCGGCTTGGGAGACCCAGTACTTC.